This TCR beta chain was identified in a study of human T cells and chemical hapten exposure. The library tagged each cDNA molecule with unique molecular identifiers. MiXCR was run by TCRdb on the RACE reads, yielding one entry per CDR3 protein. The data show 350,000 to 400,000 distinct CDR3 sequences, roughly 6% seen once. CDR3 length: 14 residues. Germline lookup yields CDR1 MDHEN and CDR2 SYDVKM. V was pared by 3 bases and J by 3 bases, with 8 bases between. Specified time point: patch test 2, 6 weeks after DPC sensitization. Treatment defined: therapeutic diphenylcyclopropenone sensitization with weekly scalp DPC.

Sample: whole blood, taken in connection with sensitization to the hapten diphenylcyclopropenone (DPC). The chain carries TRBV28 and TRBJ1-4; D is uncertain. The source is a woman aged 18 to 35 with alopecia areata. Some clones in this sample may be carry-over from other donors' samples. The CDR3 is CASSFEGANEKLFF. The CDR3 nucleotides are TGTGCCAGCAGTTTCGAGGGTGCTAATGAAAAACTGTTTTTT.